Listed below are T cell receptor beta chains from one sample, sequenced in a study of shared T cell receptors in the human thymus. Using immunoSEQ multiplex PCR, the repertoire was profiled, and TCRdb retains in-frame clones only, with some absent. The sample contains about 610,000 clones, roughly 90% of which appear only once. These data also formed part of another study, on human thymus T cells.

The sample was thymocytes. These receptors came from a boy less than two years old with a congenital heart defect. The CDR3 runs from the conserved cysteine through the conserved F or W. The D gene is left open where the match is weak. Some rows mark clone size as missing; the rest say once, few, many or name a class of expanded clone.

V gene: TRBV4-3; D gene: TRBD1; clone size: .; J gene: TRBJ2-7; CDR3 protein: CASSQERGTGRTYEQYF; CDR3 DNA: TGCGCCAGCAGCCAAGAAAGAGGGACAGGGAGAACCTACGAGCAGTACTTC
V gene: TRBV7-2; D gene: .; clone size: .; J gene: TRBJ1-5; CDR3 protein: CASSLPNQPQHF; CDR3 DNA: TGTGCCAGCAGCTTACCGAATCAGCCCCAGCATTTT
V gene: TRBV27; D gene: TRBD2; clone size: .; J gene: TRBJ2-7; CDR3 protein: CASSLSLAGGPYEQYF; CDR3 DNA: TGTGCCAGCAGCCTCTCCTTGGCGGGGGGCCCCTACGAGCAGTACTTC
V gene: TRBV6-1; D gene: .; clone size: once; J gene: TRBJ1-5; CDR3 protein: CASRGLDGKQPQHF; CDR3 DNA: TGTGCCAGCAGGGGACTGGACGGAAAACAGCCCCAGCATTTT
V gene: TRBV4-1; D gene: .; clone size: once; J gene: TRBJ2-1; CDR3 protein: CASRQLGGVYEQFF; CDR3 DNA: TGCGCCAGCAGACAATTAGGGGGGGTATATGAGCAGTTCTTC
V gene: TRBV6-6; D gene: .; clone size: .; J gene: TRBJ2-7; CDR3 protein: CASSYLRAYEQYF; CDR3 DNA: TGTGCCAGCAGTTACTTGAGGGCCTACGAGCAGTACTTC
V gene: TRBV7-9; D gene: TRBD1; clone size: .; J gene: TRBJ2-3; CDR3 protein: CASRYTRTGGTDTQYF; CDR3 DNA: TGTGCCAGCAGGTATACACGGACAGGGGGAACAGATACGCAGTATTTT
V gene: TRBV5-6; D gene: TRBD1; clone size: .; J gene: TRBJ2-7; CDR3 protein: CASSSGQVSYEQYF; CDR3 DNA: TGTGCCAGCAGCTCTGGACAGGTCTCCTACGAGCAGTACTTC
V gene: TRBV4-3; D gene: .; clone size: .; J gene: TRBJ1-5; CDR3 protein: CASSQDHRRDQPQHF; CDR3 DNA: TGCGCCAGCAGCCAAGACCACCGGCGGGATCAGCCCCAGCATTTT
V gene: TRBV12-5; D gene: TRBD2; clone size: .; J gene: TRBJ2-1; CDR3 protein: CAIGRGLDDEQFF; CDR3 DNA: TGTGCTATAGGGAGGGGACTAGACGATGAGCAGTTCTTC
V gene: TRBV28; D gene: .; clone size: .; J gene: TRBJ2-7; CDR3 protein: CASSLKDSSYEQYF; CDR3 DNA: TGTGCCAGCAGTCTCAAGGACAGCTCCTACGAGCAGTACTTC
V gene: TRBV6-5; D gene: .; clone size: .; J gene: TRBJ1-1; CDR3 protein: CASSYSGRENTEAFF; CDR3 DNA: TGTGCCAGCAGTTACTCAGGGCGGGAGAACACTGAAGCTTTCTTT
V gene: TRBV2; D gene: TRBD2; clone size: .; J gene: TRBJ2-1; CDR3 protein: CASLCGLAENNEQFF; CDR3 DNA: TGTGCCAGCCTGTGTGGGCTAGCGGAGAACAATGAGCAGTTCTTC
V gene: TRBV15; D gene: TRBD2; clone size: .; J gene: TRBJ2-7; CDR3 protein: CATSRDNRLAGGNSNYEQYF; CDR3 DNA: TGTGCCACCAGCAGAGATAATCGACTAGCGGGAGGGAACTCCAACTACGAGCAGTACTTC
V gene: TRBV12-5; D gene: .; clone size: .; J gene: TRBJ1-4; CDR3 protein: CASGLVKREANEKLFF; CDR3 DNA: TGTGCTAGTGGTTTGGTAAAAAGAGAGGCTAATGAAAAACTGTTTTTT
V gene: TRBV5-5; D gene: TRBD2; clone size: .; J gene: TRBJ2-5; CDR3 protein: CASSSPGLAGATKTQYF; CDR3 DNA: TGTGCCAGCAGCTCCCCGGGACTAGCGGGAGCCACAAAGACCCAGTACTTC
V gene: TRBV5-1; D gene: TRBD1; clone size: .; J gene: TRBJ2-1; CDR3 protein: CASSRGQDGEQFF; CDR3 DNA: TGCGCCAGCAGCCGAGGACAGGATGGTGAGCAGTTCTTC
V gene: TRBV10-1; D gene: .; clone size: .; J gene: TRBJ2-3; CDR3 protein: CASSQPGGAGTDTQYF; CDR3 DNA: TGCGCCAGCTCCCAACCGGGGGGCGCGGGCACAGATACGCAGTATTTT
V gene: TRBV5-1; D gene: TRBD2; clone size: .; J gene: TRBJ2-1; CDR3 protein: CASSPGLAGGSSYNEQFF; CDR3 DNA: TGCGCCAGCAGCCCGGGACTAGCGGGAGGGTCCTCCTACAATGAGCAGTTCTTC
V gene: TRBV4-3; D gene: TRBD1; clone size: few; J gene: TRBJ2-3; CDR3 protein: CASSQYRGRGPTDTQYF; CDR3 DNA: TGCGCCAGCAGCCAATACAGGGGGCGGGGGCCCACAGATACGCAGTATTTT
V gene: TRBV20-1; D gene: .; clone size: .; J gene: TRBJ2-5; CDR3 protein: CSAYSSETQYF; CDR3 DNA: TGCAGTGCGTACAGCTCGGAGACCCAGTACTTC
V gene: TRBV18; D gene: TRBD1; clone size: few; J gene: TRBJ1-2; CDR3 protein: CASSPVGYRGHGYTF; CDR3 DNA: TGTGCCAGCTCACCGGTCGGATACAGGGGTCATGGCTACACCTTC
V gene: TRBV10-3; D gene: TRBD2; clone size: .; J gene: TRBJ2-7; CDR3 protein: CAISPETSGRARGSYEQYF; CDR3 DNA: TGTGCCATCAGTCCCGAGACTAGCGGGAGGGCCAGGGGCTCCTACGAGCAGTACTTC
V gene: TRBV9; D gene: TRBD1; clone size: .; J gene: TRBJ1-2; CDR3 protein: CASWDRDYGYTF; CDR3 DNA: TGTGCCAGCTGGGACAGGGACTATGGCTACACCTTC
V gene: TRBV19; D gene: TRBD1; clone size: .; J gene: TRBJ1-1; CDR3 protein: CASNTDRGKTEAFF; CDR3 DNA: TGTGCCAGTAACACTGACAGGGGGAAGACTGAAGCTTTCTTT
V gene: TRBV29-1; D gene: .; clone size: .; J gene: TRBJ2-1; CDR3 protein: CSAIDNEQFF; CDR3 DNA: TGCAGCGCTATCGACAATGAGCAGTTCTTC
V gene: TRBV14; D gene: .; clone size: few; J gene: TRBJ2-5; CDR3 protein: CASSRQGGETQYF; CDR3 DNA: TGTGCCAGCAGCAGGCAGGGTGGAGAGACCCAGTACTTC
V gene: TRBV6-4; D gene: TRBD1; clone size: .; J gene: TRBJ2-3; CDR3 protein: CASSDSGRTGGDTQYF; CDR3 DNA: TGTGCCAGCAGTGACTCGGGCAGGACAGGTGGAGATACGCAGTATTTT
V gene: TRBV5-1; D gene: .; clone size: few; J gene: TRBJ2-7; CDR3 protein: CASRRGQYF; CDR3 DNA: TGCGCCAGCAGAAGGGGGCAGTACTTC
V gene: TRBV7-8; D gene: TRBD1; clone size: .; J gene: TRBJ2-4; CDR3 protein: CASSLAVDRGCIQYF; CDR3 DNA: TGTGCCAGCAGCTTAGCGGTGGACAGGGGTTGCATTCAGTACTTC
V gene: TRBV7-2; D gene: TRBD2; clone size: .; J gene: TRBJ2-5; CDR3 protein: CASSPGTSDGETQYF; CDR3 DNA: TGTGCCAGCAGCCCAGGGACTAGCGATGGGGAGACCCAGTACTTC
V gene: TRBV7-9; D gene: .; clone size: .; J gene: TRBJ1-5; CDR3 protein: CASSVGPNQPQHF; CDR3 DNA: TGTGCCAGCAGCGTGGGGCCCAATCAGCCCCAGCATTTT
V gene: TRBV30; D gene: TRBD2; clone size: .; J gene: TRBJ2-3; CDR3 protein: CAWSCLAEKPRDTQYF; CDR3 DNA: TGTGCCTGGAGTTGCCTAGCGGAAAAGCCCCGGGATACGCAGTATTTT
V gene: TRBV4-3; D gene: .; clone size: .; J gene: TRBJ1-3; CDR3 protein: CASSREQGNTIYF; CDR3 DNA: TGCGCCAGCAGCCGGGAGCAAGGAAACACCATATATTTT
V gene: TRBV19; D gene: TRBD1; clone size: .; J gene: TRBJ2-7; CDR3 protein: CASSIDPRDRLYEQYF; CDR3 DNA: TGTGCCAGTAGTATAGACCCCCGGGACAGACTCTACGAGCAGTACTTC
V gene: TRBV27; D gene: TRBD1; clone size: .; J gene: TRBJ2-7; CDR3 protein: CASSLGSTGDEQYF; CDR3 DNA: TGTGCCAGCAGTTTAGGGTCGACAGGGGACGAGCAGTACTTC
V gene: TRBV5-6; D gene: TRBD1; clone size: .; J gene: TRBJ1-4; CDR3 protein: CASSLGDRAAEKLFF; CDR3 DNA: TGTGCCAGCAGCTTGGGAGACAGGGCCGCTGAAAAACTGTTTTTT
V gene: TRBV11-2; D gene: .; clone size: .; J gene: TRBJ1-2; CDR3 protein: CASSRLRSVSNYGYTF; CDR3 DNA: TGTGCCAGCAGCCGTTTGAGATCGGTCTCAAACTATGGCTACACCTTC
V gene: TRBV2; D gene: .; clone size: .; J gene: TRBJ2-1; CDR3 protein: CAQRLDGSHEQFF; CDR3 DNA: TGTGCCCAACGGCTAGATGGTAGTCATGAGCAGTTCTTC
V gene: TRBV18; D gene: TRBD1; clone size: .; J gene: TRBJ2-3; CDR3 protein: CASSPDRGHTDTQYF; CDR3 DNA: TGTGCCAGCTCCCCCGACAGGGGGCATACAGATACGCAGTATTTT
V gene: TRBV27; D gene: TRBD2; clone size: .; J gene: TRBJ2-1; CDR3 protein: CASRLGLAGKVEQFF; CDR3 DNA: TGTGCCAGCAGACTCGGACTAGCGGGAAAAGTTGAGCAGTTCTTC
V gene: TRBV5-4; D gene: .; clone size: few; J gene: TRBJ2-7; CDR3 protein: CASSPGRRFYEQYF; CDR3 DNA: TGTGCCAGCAGCCCGGGGAGGAGGTTCTACGAGCAGTACTTC
V gene: TRBV30; D gene: TRBD2; clone size: few; J gene: TRBJ2-2; CDR3 protein: CAWSPSGRLATGELFF; CDR3 DNA: TGTGCCTGGAGCCCTAGCGGGAGGCTGGCAACCGGGGAGCTGTTTTTT
V gene: TRBV7-8; D gene: TRBD2; clone size: once; J gene: TRBJ2-3; CDR3 protein: CASSLAAGEGDTQYF; CDR3 DNA: TGTGCCAGCAGCTTAGCGGCGGGAGAGGGTGATACGCAGTATTTT
V gene: TRBV2; D gene: TRBD2; clone size: .; J gene: TRBJ2-7; CDR3 protein: CASRSRTSGRALGYEQYF; CDR3 DNA: TGTGCCAGCAGATCCCGGACTAGCGGGAGGGCCCTGGGCTACGAGCAGTACTTC
V gene: TRBV2; D gene: .; clone size: .; J gene: TRBJ1-5; CDR3 protein: CASSGVALSNQPQHF; CDR3 DNA: TGTGCCAGCAGTGGGGTCGCACTAAGCAATCAGCCCCAGCATTTT